The entry that follows covers one TCR beta chain sequence. The germline CDR1 and CDR2 sequences are WSHSY and SAAADI. The V gene lost 6 bases and the J gene lost 3 bases, with 8 bases spanning the gap. The CDR3 is made up of 12 amino acids. This sample is part of a study of blood T cell repertoires in COVID-19. Assay used: immunoSEQ multiplex PCR; TCRdb lists only in-frame clones, some missing. The data show 200,000 to 300,000 clones, with around four fifths seen just once and 4% held by the top ten. The chain is built from TRBV10-2 and TRBJ1-1; a possible D gene is TRBD1 (6 bases). What was sequenced was peripheral blood. The sequence was collected from a man between 45 and 60 years old with acute or convalescent COVID-19. The CDR3 here is CASRDSHTEAFF. CDR3 bases: TGCGCCAGCAGGGACAGCCACACTGAAGCTTTCTTT.